These 24 T cell receptor beta chains were sequenced from one sample in a study of T cell repertoires in cytomegalovirus infection. TCRdb re-called the reads with MiXCR, one entry per CDR3 protein. The sample contains about 600,000 distinct CDR3 sequences, more than 20% of which appear only once. The source material was CD8+ T cells from PBMCs. These TCRs come from a human donor in good health (CMV status not recorded). Some clones in this sample may be carry-over from other donors' samples.

This clonotype was detected a few times. This chain connects TRBV4-2 to TRBJ2-7; 7 nucleotides line up with TRBD1. Germline V gives CDR1 LGHNA, CDR2 YNFKEQ. The CDR3 sequence is 15 residues long. V was clipped by 0 bases and J by 2 bases; unmatched bases: 4. The CDR3, as DNA: TGTGCCAGCAGCCAAGAAGGACAGGACGCCTACGAGCAGTACTTC. It is translated as CASSQEGQDAYEQYF.

This clonotype was seen repeatedly, ten times or more. The chain combines TRBV7-9 with TRBJ1-1; 8 nucleotides agree with TRBD1. The V segment lost 2 bases and the J segment 7 bases; nucleotides outside the gene matches: 6. Germline V gives CDR1 SEHNR, CDR2 FQNEAQ (reference sequence). This CDR3 comprises 14 residues. The chain's CDR3 is CASSLSTGGNEAFF. CDR3 sequence (DNA): TGTGCCAGCAGCTTAAGCACAGGGGGGAATGAAGCTTTCTTT.

This clonotype was counted a few times. The chain combines TRBV6-6 with TRBJ2-7; TRBD1 might be the D (6 bases). Trimming cost V 5 bases and J 2 bases, with 19 bases left between them. Germline V lookup: CDR1 MNHNY, CDR2 SVGAGI (reference sequence). This CDR3 spans 16 amino acids. CDR3 protein: CASSPYNPQGAYEQYV. The CDR3 DNA reads TGTGCCAGCAGTCCCTACAATCCACAGGGCGCCTACGAGCAGTACGTC.

This clonotype occurred a few times. The chain combines TRBV27 with TRBJ2-2, with 8 bases lining up with TRBD1. Trimming took 7 bases from V and 4 from J; bases not matched to a gene: 14. CDR1 and CDR2 from the germline V gene are MNHEY and SMNVEV (reference sequence). CDR3 length equals 17 residues. DNA of the CDR3: TGTGCCAGCACTACTCGGGACAGGTCTATTGGCACCGGGGAGCTGTTTTTT. Protein sequence: CASTTRDRSIGTGELFF.

In its sample, this clonotype was seen once. CDR3 amino acids: CASSLDPGRGKNEQFF. CDR3 nucleotide sequence: TGTGCCAGCAGCTTGGATCCAGGGAGGGGAAAAAATGAGCAGTTCTTC. V is TRBV5-5 and J is TRBJ2-1; TRBD2 aligns across 7 bases. Germline lookup yields CDR1 SGHKS and CDR2 YYEKEE (reference sequence). The CDR3 is made up of 16 amino acids. Trimming took 0 bases from V and 7 from J; bases not matched to a gene: 10.

This clonotype showed up just a few times. The chain joins TRBV20-1 to TRBJ2-3, with a tentative D call TRBD1 (5 bases). The length of the CDR3 is 16 residues. V was trimmed by 5 bases and J by 0 bases, leaving 18 bases between them. Germline CDR1 DFQATT, CDR2 SNEGSKA (reference sequence). CDR3 DNA sequence: TGCAGTGCTGACACTAACCAGGGAACTAGCACAGATACGCAGTATTTT. Translated, it gives CSADTNQGTSTDTQYF.

This clonotype was counted ten times or more. The V call is TRBV27, the J call TRBJ1-1, with 7 bases matching TRBD1. The CDR3 loop spans 15 amino acids. Germline CDR1 MNHEY, CDR2 SMNVEV (reference sequence). With 1 base clipped from V and 1 base from J, the junction kept 3 bases outside the gene matches. The CDR3 sequence is CASSLFRQGNTEAFF. In nucleotides, the CDR3 is TGTGCCAGCAGTTTATTTCGACAGGGGAACACTGAAGCTTTCTTT.

This clonotype was recorded once. This may be a read error: a much more frequent sequence differs by one nucleotide. V is TRBV14 and J is TRBJ2-1; a weak D match, TRBD2 (7 bases). The CDR3 covers 17 residues. Germline CDR1 SGHDN, CDR2 FVKESK. This chain's CDR3 is CVSSPSGGGHESNEQFF. CDR3 sequence (DNA): TGTGTCAGCAGCCCATCGGGGGGCGGTCATGAATCCAATGAGCAGTTCTTC.

The V gene is TRBV6-5, the J gene TRBJ2-1; D unresolved. CDR3 length: 13 amino acids. Trimming removed 0 bases from V and 5 bases from J, with 5 bases in between. Germline CDR1 reads MNHEY; CDR2 reads SVGAGI. The CDR3 spells CASSYSSDNEQFF. The CDR3 DNA is TGTGCCAGCAGTTACTCGTCGGACAATGAGCAGTTCTTC.

This chain uses TRBV20-1 with TRBJ1-2; the D gene is possibly TRBD1 (6 bases). The CDR3 extends over 13 amino acids. Germline V gives CDR1 DFQATT, CDR2 SNEGSKA (reference sequence). V was shortened by 4 bases and J by 3 bases, with 12 bases between the two germline ends. The CDR3: CSAIPRGDYGYTF. As DNA, the CDR3 is TGCAGTGCTATCCCGAGGGGGGACTATGGCTACACCTTC.

The chain carries TRBV5-1 and TRBJ2-3; TRBD2 matches 7 bases. The junction had 9 bases not matched to a gene; V was cut back by 4 bases and J by 4 bases. CDR3 size: 15 residues. CDR1 is SGHRS, CDR2 YFSETQ, per germline. CDR3 region: CASSPPAGLPDTQYF. The DNA for the CDR3 is TGCGCCAGCAGCCCCCCAGCGGGGCTACCAGATACGCAGTATTTT.

This clonotype was observed a handful of times. The rearrangement joins TRBV14 to TRBJ2-3; the D is unclear. This CDR3 has 14 residues. Germline V lookup: CDR1 SGHDN, CDR2 FVKESK. The V end was cut by 5 bases, the J end by 6 bases, with 15 bases between. CDR3 sequence: CASSFGYVGDTQYF. CDR3 DNA: TGTGCCAGCAGCTTCGGATATGTGGGGGATACGCAGTATTTT.

This clonotype appeared many times. V is TRBV28 and J is TRBJ2-3; 7 positions agree with TRBD1. V trimming: 5 bases; J trimming: 0 bases; junction bases outside the gene matches: 5. The length of the CDR3 is 15 residues. Germline CDR1 and CDR2: MDHEN and SYDVKM. In DNA, the CDR3 is TGTGCCAGCAGTGCTGGACAGGTTAGCACAGATACGCAGTATTTT. Its translation is CASSAGQVSTDTQYF.

A few counts support this clonotype. V usage is TRBV9 and J usage is TRBJ2-1; D unresolved. In germline, CDR1 is SGDLS, CDR2 YYNGEE. Trimming pared 0 bases from V and 7 bases from J, leaving 14 bases between. The CDR3 runs 15 residues. The CDR3 coding sequence is TGTGCCAGCAGCGTAGAAGGAAGGGTCGGGAATGAGCAGTTCTTC. Translated, it gives CASSVEGRVGNEQFF. The whole variable domain, remainder taken from reference TRBV9 and TRBJ2-1, is DSGVTQTPKHLITATGQRVTLRCSPRSGDLSVYWYQQSLDQGLQFLIQYYNGEERAKGNILERFSAQQFPDLHSELNLSSLELGDSALYFCASSVEGRVGNEQFFGPGTRLTVL.

This chain links TRBV14 with TRBJ2-3; no definite D call. This CDR3 has 15 amino acids. Trimming stripped 0 bases from V and 0 bases from J, with 7 bases between. The germline CDR1 and CDR2 sequences are SGHDN and FVKESK. In nucleotides, the CDR3 is TGTGCCAGCAGCCAAGAACTCGAGAGCACAGATACGCAGTATTTT. Protein product: CASSQELESTDTQYF. Variable domain in full (rest from reference TRBV14 and TRBJ2-3): EAGVTQFPSHSVIEKGQTVTLRCDPISGHDNLYWYRRVMGKEIKFLLHFVKESKQDESGMPNNRFLAERTGGTYSTLKVQPAELEDSGVYFCASSQELESTDTQYFGPGTRLTVL.

This sequence joins TRBV6-6 and TRBJ1-1, with D tentatively TRBD1 (6 bases). Germline-derived CDR1 and CDR2 are MNHNY and SVGAGI (reference sequence). Trimming took 6 bases from V and 1 from J, leaving 15 bases between them. The CDR3 loop spans 15 amino acids. In nucleotides, the CDR3 is TGTGCCAGCAGCGCATCCAGGGGAAGGAACACTGAAGCTTTCTTT. Its translation: CASSASRGRNTEAFF.

This clonotype was seen a handful of times. The chain couples TRBV20-1 to TRBJ2-5, with D possibly matching TRBD1 (7 bases). CDR1 and CDR2 from the germline V gene are DFQATT and SNEGSKA (reference sequence). Trimming stripped 1 base from V and 4 bases from J, with 10 bases between. The CDR3 length is 13 residues. For the CDR3, the DNA is TGCAGTGCTAGAGGACAGGGAGGAGAGACCCAGTACTTC. Protein product: CSARGQGGETQYF.

The rearrangement uses TRBV6-1 and TRBJ1-1; TRBD1 agrees at 12 bases. Germline CDR1 and CDR2: MNHNS and SASEGT. The CDR3 is made up of 16 amino acids. Trimming took 6 bases from V and 1 from J; bases not matched to a gene: 6. CDR3 nucleotides: TGTGCCAGCAGCAGGGGACAGGGGGCACCGAACACTGAAGCTTTCTTT. Translated, it gives CASSRGQGAPNTEAFF.

The chain has TRBV27 and TRBJ1-6; 8 nucleotides match TRBD1. The germline CDR1 and CDR2 sequences are MNHEY and SMNVEV (reference sequence). J was trimmed by 4 bases and V by 6 bases; bases with no gene match: 5. The CDR3 totals 15 residues. This CDR3 reads CASRTGAVYNSPLHF. The CDR3 nucleotides are TGTGCCAGCAGGACAGGGGCCGTGTATAATTCACCCCTCCACTTT.

This clonotype was seen only a few times. V is TRBV9 and J is TRBJ1-1; D is uncertain. The CDR3 consists of 12 residues. The V gene's germline CDR1 is SGDLS and CDR2 YYNGEE. V shed 0 bases and J shed 8 bases, with 8 bases lying between them. Here the CDR3 reads CASSVDVAEAFF. The CDR3 DNA reads TGTGCCAGCAGCGTAGACGTAGCGGAAGCTTTCTTT.

In its sample, this clonotype was seen a few times. V is TRBV6-2 or TRBV6-3 and J is TRBJ2-7, with TRBD2 identical over 14 bases. CDR1 and CDR2 from the germline V gene are MNHEY and SVGEGT. The CDR3 runs to 17 residues. V trimming: 6 bases; J trimming: 3 bases; junction bases outside the gene matches: 10. This CDR3 reads CASSPGLAGGPYYEQYV. In nucleotides, the CDR3 is TGTGCCAGCAGCCCCGGACTAGCGGGGGGACCCTACTACGAGCAGTACGTC.

The CDR3 here is CSASMSPTTDGYTF. CDR3 sequence (DNA): TGCAGTGCTAGCATGAGTCCCACGACAGATGGCTACACCTTC. V and J are TRBV20-1 and TRBJ1-2; D possibly corresponds to TRBD1 (5 bases). Trimming cost V 3 bases and J 6 bases, with 17 bases left between them. Germline V gene data show CDR1 as DFQATT and CDR2 as SNEGSKA (reference sequence). There are 14 residues in the CDR3.

This clonotype was observed at least ten times. The chain employs TRBV7-6 and TRBJ1-3, with 7 bases aligning to TRBD1. Germline V gene data show CDR1 as SGHVS and CDR2 as FNYEAQ. J was trimmed by 0 bases and V by 5 bases; bases with no gene match: 7. This CDR3 is built from 16 residues. CDR3 bases: TGTGCCAGCAGCGTAAATTGGGACAGCTCTGGAAACACCATATATTTT. Its protein is CASSVNWDSSGNTIYF.

The rearrangement joins TRBV6-2 or TRBV6-3 to TRBJ2-7, with no clear D. The CDR3 has 13 amino acids. V lost 8 bases and J lost 2, with 13 bases in between. Germline V gives CDR1 MNHEY, CDR2 SVGEGT. The CDR3 DNA is TGTGCCAGCGGAACTACATGGGCCTACGAGCAGTACTTC. Translation: CASGTTWAYEQYF.